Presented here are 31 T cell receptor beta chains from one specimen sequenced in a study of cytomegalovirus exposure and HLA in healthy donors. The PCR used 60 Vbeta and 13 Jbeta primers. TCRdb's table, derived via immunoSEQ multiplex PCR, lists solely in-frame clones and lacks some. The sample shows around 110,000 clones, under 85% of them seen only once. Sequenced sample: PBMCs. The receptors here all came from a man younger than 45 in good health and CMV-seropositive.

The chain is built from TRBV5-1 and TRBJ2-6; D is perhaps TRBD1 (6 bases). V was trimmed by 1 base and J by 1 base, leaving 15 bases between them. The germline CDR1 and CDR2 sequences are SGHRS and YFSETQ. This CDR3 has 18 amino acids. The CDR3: CASSLWGRSGSGANVLTF. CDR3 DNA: TGCGCCAGCAGCTTGTGGGGGCGTTCGGGATCTGGGGCCAACGTCCTGACTTTC. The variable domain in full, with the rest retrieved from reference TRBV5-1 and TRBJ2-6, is KAGVTQTPRYLIKTRGQQVTLSCSPISGHRSVSWYQQTPGQGLQFLFEYFSETQRNKGNFPGRFSGRQFSNSRSEMNVSTLELGDSALYLCASSLWGRSGSGANVLTFGAGSRLTVL.

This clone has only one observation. The CDR3 loop reads CASSHRLAGLLGAKNIQYF. The CDR3 DNA is TGCGCCAGCAGCCACCGACTAGCGGGTCTCCTGGGGGCCAAAAACATTCAGTACTTC. V gene TRBV4-1 combines with J gene TRBJ2-4, with TRBD2 matching 10 bases. V gave up 3 bases and J gave up 1 base; unmatched junction bases: 12. The CDR3 is 19 residues long. From germline, CDR1 is MGHRA and CDR2 YSYEKL.

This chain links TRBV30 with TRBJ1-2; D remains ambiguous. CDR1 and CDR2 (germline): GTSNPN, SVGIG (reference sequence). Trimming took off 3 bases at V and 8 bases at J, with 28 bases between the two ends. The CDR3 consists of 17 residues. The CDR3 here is CAWSALVIGGNMGGYTF. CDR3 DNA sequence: TGTGCCTGGAGCGCTCTGGTGATTGGAGGGAATATGGGAGGCTACACCTTC.

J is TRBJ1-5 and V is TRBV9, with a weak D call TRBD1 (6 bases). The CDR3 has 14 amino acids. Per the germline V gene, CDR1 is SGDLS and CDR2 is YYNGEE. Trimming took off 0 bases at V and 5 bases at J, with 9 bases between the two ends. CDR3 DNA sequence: TGTGCCAGCAGCGTAGCTGGGGGCTATCAGCCCCAGCATTTT. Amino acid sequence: CASSVAGGYQPQHF.

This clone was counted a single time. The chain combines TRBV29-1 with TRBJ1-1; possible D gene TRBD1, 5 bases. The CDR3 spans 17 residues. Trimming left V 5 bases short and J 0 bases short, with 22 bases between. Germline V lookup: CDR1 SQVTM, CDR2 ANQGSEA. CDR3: CSVSNVQGFSMNTEAFF. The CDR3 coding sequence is TGCAGCGTTTCGAACGTCCAGGGATTTTCCATGAACACTGAAGCTTTCTTT.

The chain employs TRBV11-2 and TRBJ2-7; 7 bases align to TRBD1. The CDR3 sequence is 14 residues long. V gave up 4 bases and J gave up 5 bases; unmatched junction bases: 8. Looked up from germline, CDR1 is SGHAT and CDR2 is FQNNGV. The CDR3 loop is CASSSQTGSDEQYF. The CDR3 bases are TGTGCCAGCAGCTCCCAGACAGGGTCCGACGAGCAGTACTTC. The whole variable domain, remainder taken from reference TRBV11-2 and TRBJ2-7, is EAGVAQSPRYKIIEKRQSVAFWCNPISGHATLYWYQQILGQGPKLLIQFQNNGVVDDSQLPKDRFSAERLKGVDSTLKIQPAKLEDSAVYLCASSSQTGSDEQYFGPGTRLTVT.

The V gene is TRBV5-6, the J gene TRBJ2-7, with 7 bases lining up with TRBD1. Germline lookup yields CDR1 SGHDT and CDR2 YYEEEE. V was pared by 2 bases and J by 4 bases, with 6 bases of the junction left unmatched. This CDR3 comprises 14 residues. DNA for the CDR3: TGTGCCAGCAGCTTAGGGACAGCCACTTACGAGCAGTACTTC. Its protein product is CASSLGTATYEQYF.

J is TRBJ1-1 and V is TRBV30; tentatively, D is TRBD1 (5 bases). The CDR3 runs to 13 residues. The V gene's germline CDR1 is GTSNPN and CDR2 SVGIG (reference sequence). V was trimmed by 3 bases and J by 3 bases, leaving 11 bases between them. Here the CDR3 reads CAWRVGGDTEAFF. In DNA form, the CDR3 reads TGTGCCTGGAGAGTGGGGGGGGACACTGAAGCTTTCTTT.

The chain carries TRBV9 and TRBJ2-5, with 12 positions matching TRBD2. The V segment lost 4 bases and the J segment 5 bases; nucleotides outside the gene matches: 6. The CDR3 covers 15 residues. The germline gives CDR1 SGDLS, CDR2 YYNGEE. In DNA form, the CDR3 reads TGTGCCAGCAGCTTCACAGGGACTAGCGGGGAGACCCAGTACTTC. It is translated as CASSFTGTSGETQYF.

The CDR3 loop is CAIGRTSGGAAYEQYF. DNA of the CDR3: TGTGCCATCGGGCGGACTAGCGGGGGGGCCGCTTACGAGCAGTACTTC. V is TRBV10-3 and J is TRBJ2-7, with TRBD2 identical over 15 bases. CDR3 size: 16 residues. Germline loops: CDR1 ENHRY, CDR2 SYGVKD. Germline trimming cut 8 bases from V and 4 bases from J; bases unmatched to any gene: 9.

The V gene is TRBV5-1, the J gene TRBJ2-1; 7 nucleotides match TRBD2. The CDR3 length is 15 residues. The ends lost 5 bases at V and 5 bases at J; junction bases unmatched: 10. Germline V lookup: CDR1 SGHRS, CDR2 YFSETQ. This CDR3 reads CASRGGSQENNEQFF. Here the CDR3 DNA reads TGCGCCAGCAGGGGGGGGTCGCAGGAAAACAATGAGCAGTTCTTC.

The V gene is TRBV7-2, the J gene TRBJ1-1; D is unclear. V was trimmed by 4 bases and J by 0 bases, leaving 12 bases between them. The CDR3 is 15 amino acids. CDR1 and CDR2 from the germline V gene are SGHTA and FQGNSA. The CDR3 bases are TGTGCCAGCAGCTCCAAGGGCGGGATGAACACTGAAGCTTTCTTT. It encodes CASSSKGGMNTEAFF.

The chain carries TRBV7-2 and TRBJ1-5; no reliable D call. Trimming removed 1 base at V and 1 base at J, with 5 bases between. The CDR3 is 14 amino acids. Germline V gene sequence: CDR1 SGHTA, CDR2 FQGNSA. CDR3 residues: CASSLVVSNQPQHF. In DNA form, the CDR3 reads TGTGCCAGCAGCTTAGTCGTAAGCAATCAGCCCCAGCATTTT. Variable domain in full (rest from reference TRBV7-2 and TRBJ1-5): GAGVSQSPSNKVTEKGKDVELRCDPISGHTALYWYRQSLGQGLEFLIYFQGNSAPDKSGLPSDRFSAERTGGSVSTLTIQRTQQEDSAVYLCASSLVVSNQPQHFGDGTRLSIL.

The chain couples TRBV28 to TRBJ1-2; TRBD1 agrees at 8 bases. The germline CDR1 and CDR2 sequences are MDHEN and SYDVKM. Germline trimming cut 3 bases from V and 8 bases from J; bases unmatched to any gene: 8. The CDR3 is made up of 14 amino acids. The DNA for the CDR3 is TGTGCCAGCAGTTTGGGACAGGCCAGGTCAGGCTACACCTTC. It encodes CASSLGQARSGYTF.

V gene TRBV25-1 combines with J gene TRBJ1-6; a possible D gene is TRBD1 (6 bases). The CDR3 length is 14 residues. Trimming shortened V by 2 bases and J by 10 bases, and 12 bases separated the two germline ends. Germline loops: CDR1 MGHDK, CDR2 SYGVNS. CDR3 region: CASSEPPRGSPLHF. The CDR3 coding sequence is TGTGCCAGCAGTGAACCCCCCAGGGGCTCACCCCTCCACTTT.

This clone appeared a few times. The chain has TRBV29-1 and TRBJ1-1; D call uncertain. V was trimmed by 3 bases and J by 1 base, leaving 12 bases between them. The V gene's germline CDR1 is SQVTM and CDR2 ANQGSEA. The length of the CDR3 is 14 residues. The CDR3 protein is CSVDPGFGNTEAFF. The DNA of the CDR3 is TGCAGCGTTGACCCCGGGTTCGGGAACACTGAAGCTTTCTTT.

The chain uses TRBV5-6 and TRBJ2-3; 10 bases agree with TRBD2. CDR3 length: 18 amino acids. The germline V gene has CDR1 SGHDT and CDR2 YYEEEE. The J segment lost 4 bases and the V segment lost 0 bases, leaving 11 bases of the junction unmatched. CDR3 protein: CASSLAAGGRRTPDTQYF. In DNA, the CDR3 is TGTGCCAGCAGCTTGGCAGCGGGGGGGCGGAGAACCCCAGATACGCAGTATTTT.

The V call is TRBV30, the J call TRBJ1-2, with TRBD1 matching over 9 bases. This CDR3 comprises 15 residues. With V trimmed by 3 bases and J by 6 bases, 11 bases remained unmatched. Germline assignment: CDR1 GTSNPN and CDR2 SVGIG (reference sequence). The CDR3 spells CAWRSRTGGADGYTF. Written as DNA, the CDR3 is TGTGCCTGGAGGAGTAGAACAGGGGGCGCCGATGGCTACACCTTC.

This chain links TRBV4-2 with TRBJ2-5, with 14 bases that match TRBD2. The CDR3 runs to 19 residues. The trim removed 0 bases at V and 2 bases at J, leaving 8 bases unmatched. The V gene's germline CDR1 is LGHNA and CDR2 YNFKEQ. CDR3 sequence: CASSQDGLAGGLGQETQYF. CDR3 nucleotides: TGTGCCAGCAGCCAAGACGGACTAGCGGGGGGCCTAGGGCAAGAGACCCAGTACTTC.

CDR3 nucleotides: TGTGCCAGCAGTTGGACTGCCACAGATACGCAGTATTTT. Translating gives CASSWTATDTQYF. V and J are TRBV27 and TRBJ2-3; maybe TRBD2 (5 bases). With 4 bases removed from V and 2 bases from J, the gap between germline ends came to 7 bases. Germline V gives CDR1 MNHEY, CDR2 SMNVEV (reference sequence). This CDR3 spans 13 amino acids.

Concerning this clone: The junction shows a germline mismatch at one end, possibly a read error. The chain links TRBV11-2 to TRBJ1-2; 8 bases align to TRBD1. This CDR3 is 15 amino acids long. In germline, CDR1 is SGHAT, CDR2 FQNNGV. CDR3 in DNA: TGTGCCAGCAGCCAAGGAGTTACAGGGGGAGGTGGCTACCCCTTC. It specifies CASSQGVTGGGGYPF.

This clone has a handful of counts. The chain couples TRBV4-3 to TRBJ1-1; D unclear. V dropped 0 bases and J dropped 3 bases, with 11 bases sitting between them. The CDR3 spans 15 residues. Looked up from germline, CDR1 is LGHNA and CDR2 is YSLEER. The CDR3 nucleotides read TGCGCCAGCAGCCAAGATGGATCCGGGTACACTGAAGCTTTCTTT. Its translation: CASSQDGSGYTEAFF.

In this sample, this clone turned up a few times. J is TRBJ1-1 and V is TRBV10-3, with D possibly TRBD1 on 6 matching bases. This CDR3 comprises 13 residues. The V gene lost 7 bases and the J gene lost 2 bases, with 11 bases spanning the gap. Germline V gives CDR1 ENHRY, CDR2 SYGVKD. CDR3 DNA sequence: TGTGCCATCACTTGGGACATAAACACTGAAGCTTTCTTT. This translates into CAITWDINTEAFF.

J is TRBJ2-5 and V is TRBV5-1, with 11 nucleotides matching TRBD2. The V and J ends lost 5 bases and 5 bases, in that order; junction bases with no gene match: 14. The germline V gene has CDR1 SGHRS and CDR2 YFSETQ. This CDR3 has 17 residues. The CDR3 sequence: CASSLGLAGSFRETQYF. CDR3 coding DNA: TGCGCCAGCAGTCTCGGACTAGCGGGTAGTTTTAGGGAGACCCAGTACTTC.

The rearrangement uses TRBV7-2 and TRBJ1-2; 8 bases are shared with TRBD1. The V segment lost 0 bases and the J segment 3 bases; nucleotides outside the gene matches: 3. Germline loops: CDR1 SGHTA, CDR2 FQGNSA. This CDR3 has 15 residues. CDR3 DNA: TGTGCCAGCAGCTTAGCGGGACAGGCTTACTATGGCTACACCTTC. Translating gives CASSLAGQAYYGYTF.

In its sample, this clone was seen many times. In DNA, the CDR3 is TGTGCCAGCAGCCGGACAGGGGGTAATGAAAAACTGTTTTTT. Its protein product is CASSRTGGNEKLFF. The rearrangement joins TRBV4-2 to TRBJ1-4; 10 bases are shared with TRBD1. CDR3 length: 14 amino acids. V was pared by 4 bases and J by 4 bases, with 0 bases of the junction left unmatched. Germline V gene lookup returns CDR1 LGHNA and CDR2 YNFKEQ.

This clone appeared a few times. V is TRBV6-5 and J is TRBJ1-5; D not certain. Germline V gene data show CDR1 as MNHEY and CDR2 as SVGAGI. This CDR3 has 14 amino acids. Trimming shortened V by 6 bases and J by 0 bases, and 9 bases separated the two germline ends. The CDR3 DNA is TGTGCCAGCAGGGGAGTAGATAGCAATCAGCCCCAGCATTTT. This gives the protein CASRGVDSNQPQHF.

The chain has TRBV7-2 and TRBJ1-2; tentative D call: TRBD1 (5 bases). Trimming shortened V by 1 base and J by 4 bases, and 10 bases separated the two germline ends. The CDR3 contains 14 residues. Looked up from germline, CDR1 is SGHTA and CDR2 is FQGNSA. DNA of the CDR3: TGTGCCAGCAGCTTAGGCAACGGGGGCTATGGCTACACCTTC. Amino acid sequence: CASSLGNGGYGYTF.

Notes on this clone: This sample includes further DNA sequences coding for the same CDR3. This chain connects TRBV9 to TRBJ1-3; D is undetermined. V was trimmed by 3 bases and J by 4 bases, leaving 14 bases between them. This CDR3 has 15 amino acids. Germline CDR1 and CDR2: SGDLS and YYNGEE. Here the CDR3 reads CASSADDRQGNTIYF. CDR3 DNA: TGTGCCAGCAGCGCCGATGATCGCCAGGGAAACACCATATATTTT.

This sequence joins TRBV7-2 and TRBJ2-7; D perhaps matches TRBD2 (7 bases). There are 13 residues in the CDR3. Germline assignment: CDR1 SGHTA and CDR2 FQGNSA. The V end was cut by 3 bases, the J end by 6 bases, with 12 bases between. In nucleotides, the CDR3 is TGTGCCAGCAGCTTCGGGGGGCAAGGCGAGCAGTACTTC. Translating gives CASSFGGQGEQYF.

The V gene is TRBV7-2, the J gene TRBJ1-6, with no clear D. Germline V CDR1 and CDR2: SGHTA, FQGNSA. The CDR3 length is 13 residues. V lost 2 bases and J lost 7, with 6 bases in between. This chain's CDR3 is CASSLSGNSPLHF. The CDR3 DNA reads TGTGCCAGCAGCTTATCGGGGAATTCACCCCTCCACTTT.